What follows are 17 T cell receptor beta chains derived from one specimen sequenced in a study of human T cells and chemical hapten exposure. Time point given: patch test 3, about 24 weeks after DPC sensitization. Treatment reported: therapeutic diphenylcyclopropenone sensitization with weekly scalp DPC. TCRdb reprocessed the RACE reads with MiXCR, giving one entry per CDR3 protein. This sample has 85,000 to 100,000 distinct CDR3 sequences; roughly a quarter occur once, and the top ten carry about 9.4%. The starting material was whole blood, obtained in connection with sensitization to the hapten diphenylcyclopropenone (DPC). The receptors here all came from a man aged 40-55 years with alopecia areata. Some clones in this sample may be carry-over from other donors' samples.

This clonotype has a handful of counts. This chain joins TRBV7-6 and TRBJ2-1, with 9 bases aligning to TRBD2. The V segment lost 5 bases and the J segment 10 bases; nucleotides outside the gene matches: 3. The CDR3 loop spans 12 amino acids. CDR1 SGHVS and CDR2 FNYEAQ come from the germline V gene. CDR3 loop: CASSLSGREQFF. CDR3 sequence (DNA): TGTGCCAGCAGCCTGAGCGGGAGGGAGCAGTTCTTC.

The chain joins TRBV7-8 to TRBJ2-3, with D unresolved. The CDR3 runs to 12 residues. Deletions cut 5 bases from V and 1 base from J, with 4 bases between. Germline CDR1 reads SGHVS; CDR2 reads FQNEAQ. CDR3 nucleotides: TGTGCCAGCAGCGAAGGCACAGATACGCAGTATTTT. It specifies CASSEGTDTQYF.

This chain links TRBV4-3 with TRBJ2-5; 11 positions agree with TRBD2. Germline V gene lookup returns CDR1 LGHNA and CDR2 YSLEER. The CDR3 has 15 residues. Trimming cost V 3 bases and J 4 bases; bases outside gene matches: 4. The DNA for the CDR3 is TGCGCCAGCAGCCACGGGCTAGCGGGAGGAGAGACCCAGTACTTC. Translated: CASSHGLAGGETQYF.

The V call is TRBV18, the J call TRBJ1-5, with D possibly being TRBD1 (6 bases). The length of the CDR3 is 12 residues. CDR1 and CDR2 from the germline V gene are KGHSH and LQKENI. Trimming removed 1 base at V and 10 bases at J, with 8 bases between. The CDR3 nucleotides read TGTGCCAGCTCACCACAACAGGGCCCCCAGCATTTT. Protein product: CASSPQQGPQHF.

This chain joins TRBV12-3 or TRBV12-4 and TRBJ1-2; TRBD1 is a possible D gene (6 bases). The CDR3 has 15 amino acids. Trimming removed 1 base from V and 3 bases from J, with 12 bases in between. CDR3 DNA: TGTGCCAGCAGTTTAGTAAACAGGGAGGACTATGGCTACACCTTC. Residues: CASSLVNREDYGYTF.

V usage is TRBV12-3 or TRBV12-4 and J usage is TRBJ2-1; 10 positions match TRBD2. The CDR3 is 14 amino acids. With V trimmed by 6 bases and J by 3 bases, 2 bases remained unmatched. This chain's CDR3 is CASRIAGGYNEQFF. Written as DNA, the CDR3 is TGTGCCAGCAGAATAGCGGGAGGCTACAATGAGCAGTTCTTC.

V and J are TRBV5-6 and TRBJ2-7; 10 nucleotides agree with TRBD1. This CDR3 region has 15 residues. The V gene's germline CDR1 is SGHDT and CDR2 YYEEEE. With 2 bases clipped from V and 12 bases from J, the junction kept 14 bases outside the gene matches. The CDR3 region is CASSLSGTGDARLYF. The CDR3 DNA sequence: TGTGCCAGCAGCTTATCCGGGACAGGGGATGCTAGGCTGTACTTC.

A few counts support this clonotype. J is TRBJ1-1 and V is TRBV11-2; 8 positions match TRBD1. CDR1 SGHAT and CDR2 FQNNGV come from the germline V gene. There are 15 residues in the CDR3. J lost 5 bases, V lost 2 bases, and 7 bases had no gene match. The CDR3 bases are TGTGCCAGCAGCTTAATTCAGGGGGCTGTGACTGAAGCTTTCTTT. Translated, it gives CASSLIQGAVTEAFF.

This clonotype has more than one count but fewer than ten. The rearrangement uses TRBV7-2 and TRBJ2-2; a weak D match, TRBD2 (5 bases). This CDR3 contains 15 residues. V shed 7 bases and J shed 0 bases, with 12 bases lying between them. Germline lookup yields CDR1 SGHTA and CDR2 FQGNSA. CDR3 region: CASTPPGTNTGELFF. The CDR3 DNA reads as TGTGCCAGCACACCCCCGGGAACGAACACCGGGGAGCTGTTTTTT.

V gene TRBV7-2 combines with J gene TRBJ2-3; 7 bases fit TRBD2. V lost 6 bases and J lost 5; bases outside the gene matches: 5. The CDR3 totals 13 residues. Germline-derived CDR1 and CDR2 are SGHTA and FQGNSA. The CDR3 bases are TGTGCCAGCAGATTTGGGGGGGGAGATACGCAGTATTTT. Amino acids: CASRFGGGDTQYF.

The J gene is TRBJ2-7, the V gene TRBV5-6; 9 bases agree with TRBD2. The CDR3 extends over 15 amino acids. V shed 2 bases and J 5 bases; nucleotides not matched to a gene: 8. Germline V gives CDR1 SGHDT, CDR2 YYEEEE. CDR3 region: CASSFGLAGPNEQYF. DNA of the CDR3: TGTGCCAGCAGCTTCGGCCTAGCGGGACCCAACGAGCAGTACTTC. Using reference TRBV5-6 and TRBJ2-7 for the parts outside the CDR3, the full variable domain is DAGVTQSPTHLIKTRGQQVTLRCSPKSGHDTVSWYQQALGQGPQFIFQYYEEEERQRGNFPDRFSGHQFPNYSSELNVNALLLGDSALYLCASSFGLAGPNEQYFGPGTRLTVT.

The chain carries TRBV4-1 and TRBJ1-1, with 10 bases lining up with TRBD1. Germline CDR1 and CDR2: MGHRA and YSYEKL. V shed 2 bases, J shed 0 bases, and the junction held 3 bases outside the gene matches. The CDR3 loop spans 16 amino acids. The CDR3 is CASSQPGQGMNTEAFF. CDR3 in DNA: TGCGCCAGCAGCCAACCGGGACAGGGGATGAACACTGAAGCTTTCTTT.

Only a few counts were recorded for this clonotype. The chain carries TRBV7-9 and TRBJ2-3; D is unresolved. Trimming cost V 3 bases and J 2 bases, with 6 bases left between them. Germline CDR1 is SEHNR and CDR2 is FQNEAQ (reference sequence). The CDR3 extends over 13 amino acids. The CDR3 nucleotides are TGTGCCAGCAGCTTCGCGGCCACAGATACGCAGTATTTT. It is translated as CASSFAATDTQYF.

The chain combines TRBV15 with TRBJ1-3, with D possibly TRBD1 on 6 matching bases. Germline V gene lookup returns CDR1 LNHNV and CDR2 YYDKDF (reference sequence). The CDR3 loop spans 13 amino acids. V lost 6 bases to trimming and J lost 4 bases, with 10 bases between them. The CDR3 coding sequence is TGTGCCACCAGAAGGGGGGCAGGAAACACCATATATTTT. Protein product: CATRRGAGNTIYF.

In its sample, this clonotype was seen a few times. CDR3 protein: CATKDLLGGYNSPLHF. The CDR3 nucleotides are TGTGCCACCAAGGACCTTCTAGGAGGTTATAATTCACCCCTCCACTTT. The chain employs TRBV27 and TRBJ1-6; D not certain. This CDR3 comprises 16 residues. Trimming took 10 bases from V and 4 from J, leaving 20 bases between them. The germline V gene encodes CDR1 MNHEY and CDR2 SMNVEV (reference sequence).

In DNA form, the CDR3 reads TGTGCCAGCAGGTATGGGACTACACAGCCCCAGCATTTT. Its translation: CASRYGTTQPQHF. This chain uses TRBV12-3 or TRBV12-4 with TRBJ1-5, with D perhaps matching TRBD1 (5 bases). This CDR3 comprises 13 residues. V lost 6 bases to trimming and J lost 7 bases, with 13 bases between them.

The genes are TRBV12-3 or TRBV12-4 and TRBJ1-3; D is ambiguous. Trimming shortened V by 2 bases and J by 0 bases, and 5 bases separated the two germline ends. The CDR3 runs 14 residues. For the CDR3, the DNA is TGTGCCAGCAGTTTACTCAGCTCTGGAAACACCATATATTTT. Translated: CASSLLSSGNTIYF.